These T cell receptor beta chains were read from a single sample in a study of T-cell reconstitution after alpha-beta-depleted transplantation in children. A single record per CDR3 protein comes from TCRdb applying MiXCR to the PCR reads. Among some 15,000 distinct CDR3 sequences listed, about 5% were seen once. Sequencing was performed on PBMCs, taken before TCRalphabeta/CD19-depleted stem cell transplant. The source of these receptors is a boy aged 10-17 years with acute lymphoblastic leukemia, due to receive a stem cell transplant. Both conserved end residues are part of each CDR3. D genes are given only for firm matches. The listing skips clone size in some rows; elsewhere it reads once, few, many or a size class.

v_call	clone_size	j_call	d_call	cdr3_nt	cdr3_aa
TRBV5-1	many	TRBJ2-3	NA	TGCGCCAGCAGCTTGGCCGGAGGCGGCAGCACAGATACGCAGTATTTT	CASSLAGGGSTDTQYF
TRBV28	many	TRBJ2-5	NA	TGTGCCAGCAGTTTATATGGGGGGTCGGTTCAAGAGACCCAGTACTTC	CASSLYGGSVQETQYF
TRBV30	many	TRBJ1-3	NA	TGTGCCTGGAGTGTACTGACTGGAAACACCATATATTTT	CAWSVLTGNTIYF
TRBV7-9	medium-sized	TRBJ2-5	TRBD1	TGTGCCAGCAGCCCACGGACAGGGTGGGGAGAGACCCAGTACTTC	CASSPRTGWGETQYF
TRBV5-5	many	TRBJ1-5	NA	TGTGCCAGCAGCTTGGCTTCCAGCAATCAGCCCCAGCATTTT	CASSLASSNQPQHF
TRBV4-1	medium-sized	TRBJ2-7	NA	TGCGCCAGCAGCCTCAACGCCGGAAGCGAGCAGTACTTC	CASSLNAGSEQYF
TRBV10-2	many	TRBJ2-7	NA	TGCGCCAGCAGAGGAGGGAGCTCCTACGAGCAGTACTTC	CASRGGSSYEQYF
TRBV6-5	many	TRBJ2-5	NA	TGTGCCAGCAGTTCCCGGGACGCACAAGAGACCCAGTACTTC	CASSSRDAQETQYF
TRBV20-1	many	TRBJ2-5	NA	TGCAGTGCTAGAGATTTGGCTTCCCAAGAGACCCAGTACTTC	CSARDLASQETQYF
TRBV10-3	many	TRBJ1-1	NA	TGTGCCATCAGTGAGGGGTCGGGCACTGAAGCTTTCTTT	CAISEGSGTEAFF
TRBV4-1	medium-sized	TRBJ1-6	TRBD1	TGCGCCAGCAGCCAAGATACCGGACAGGGATGGTCACCCCTCCACTTT	CASSQDTGQGWSPLHF
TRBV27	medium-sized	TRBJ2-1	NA	TGTGCCAGCAGTTTCGAGGCAAGCACCTACAATGAGCAGTTCTTC	CASSFEASTYNEQFF
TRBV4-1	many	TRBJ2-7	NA	TGCGCCAGCAGCCAAGCCCCGGGAATGAGCTACGAGCAGTACTTC	CASSQAPGMSYEQYF
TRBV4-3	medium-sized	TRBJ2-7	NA	TGCGCCAGCAGCCAAGATCGAGGGACTGGGGGCAGGAGGCAGTACTTC	CASSQDRGTGGRRQYF
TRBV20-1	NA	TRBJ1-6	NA	TGCAGTGCTACCACCTCGGATTCACCCCTCCACTTT	CSATTSDSPLHF
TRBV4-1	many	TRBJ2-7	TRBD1	TGCGCCAGCAGCCCCTTGGACAGGGTCTACGAGCAGTACTTC	CASSPLDRVYEQYF
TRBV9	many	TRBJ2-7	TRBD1	TGTGCCAGCAGCCCCCGGACAGGAGGCTACGAGCAGTACTTC	CASSPRTGGYEQYF
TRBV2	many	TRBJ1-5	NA	TGTGCCAGCAGTAGCCCCGGTTTTCAGGGCAATCAGCCCCAGCATTTT	CASSSPGFQGNQPQHF
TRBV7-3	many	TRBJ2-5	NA	TGTGCCAGCAGCTTAGTACATCAAGAGACCCAGTACTTC	CASSLVHQETQYF
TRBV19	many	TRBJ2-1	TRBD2	TGTGCCAGTACCCTTAGCGGGAGGGCCCCATACAATGAGCAGTTCTTC	CASTLSGRAPYNEQFF
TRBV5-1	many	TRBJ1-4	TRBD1	TGCGCCAGCAGCCCGGGACAGTCGGGTGAAAAACTGTTTTTT	CASSPGQSGEKLFF
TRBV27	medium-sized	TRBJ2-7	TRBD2	TGTGCCAGCAGTTTACTAGCGGGAGGCCTCACCTACGAGCAGTACTTC	CASSLLAGGLTYEQYF
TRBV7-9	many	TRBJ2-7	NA	TGTGCCAGCAGCGTTAGTCAGGGGTACTCCTACGAGCAGTACTTC	CASSVSQGYSYEQYF
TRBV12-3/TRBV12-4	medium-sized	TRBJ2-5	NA	TGTGCCAGCAGAGCTTCGGGACACCAAGAGACCCAGTACTTC	CASRASGHQETQYF
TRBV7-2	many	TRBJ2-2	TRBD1	TGTGCCAGCAGCTCTAGGCCGACAGGGATTACGAACACCGGGGAGCTGTTTTTT	CASSSRPTGITNTGELFF
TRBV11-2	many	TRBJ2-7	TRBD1	TGTGCCAGCAGCCAGAGACAGGGTGGCCACGAGCAGTACTTC	CASSQRQGGHEQYF
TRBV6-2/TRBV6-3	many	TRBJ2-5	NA	TGTGCCAGCAGTTATGGACAGAGGATTAAGTACTTC	CASSYGQRIKYF
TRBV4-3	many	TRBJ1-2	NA	TGCGCCAGCAGCCAAGATCGGGGGATTGGTAACTATGGCTACACCTTC	CASSQDRGIGNYGYTF
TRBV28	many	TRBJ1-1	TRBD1	TGTGCCAGCAGTTTATTCCCCCCCCGACAGGGGGCTGCTTTCTTT	CASSLFPPRQGAAFF
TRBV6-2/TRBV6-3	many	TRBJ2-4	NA	TGTGCCAGCAGTTTCGTGGGGCGGGGTCGAAACATTCAGTACTTC	CASSFVGRGRNIQYF
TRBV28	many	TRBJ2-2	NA	TGTGCCAGCAGTTTAGTGGGGAGATGGCTGGACACCGGGGAGCTGTTTTTT	CASSLVGRWLDTGELFF
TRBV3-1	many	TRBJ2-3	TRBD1	TGTGCCAGCAGCCAAGAGGGGACAGAGGAAGATACGCAGTATTTT	CASSQEGTEEDTQYF
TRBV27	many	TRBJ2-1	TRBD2	TGTGCCAGCAGACAAGACGGGAGGCCCGCTGGAAATGAGCAGTTCTTC	CASRQDGRPAGNEQFF
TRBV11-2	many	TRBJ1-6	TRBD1	TGTGCCAGCAGCTCCGGGACAGGGGATAATTCACCCCTCCACTTT	CASSSGTGDNSPLHF
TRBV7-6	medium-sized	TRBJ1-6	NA	TGTGCCAGCAGCCCCCAAGTAGGGGCACATTCACCCCTCCACTTT	CASSPQVGAHSPLHF
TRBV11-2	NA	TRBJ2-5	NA	TGTGCCAGCAGCTTAGTAGGTGGCGGCCCCCAAGAGACCCAGTACTTC	CASSLVGGGPQETQYF
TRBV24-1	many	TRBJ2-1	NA	TGTGCCACCAGTGACCTCCGGGACATGTACAATGAGCAGTTCTTC	CATSDLRDMYNEQFF
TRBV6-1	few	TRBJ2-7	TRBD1	TGTGCCAGCGGACGACAGGGAAACTACGAGCAGTACTTC	CASGRQGNYEQYF
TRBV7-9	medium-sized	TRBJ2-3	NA	TGTGCCAGCAGCTTACAGCTGGGGCCAGATACGCAGTATTTT	CASSLQLGPDTQYF
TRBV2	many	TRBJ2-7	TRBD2	TGTGCCTGCAGGGCTAGCGGGGTCTCCTACGAGCAGTACTTC	CACRASGVSYEQYF